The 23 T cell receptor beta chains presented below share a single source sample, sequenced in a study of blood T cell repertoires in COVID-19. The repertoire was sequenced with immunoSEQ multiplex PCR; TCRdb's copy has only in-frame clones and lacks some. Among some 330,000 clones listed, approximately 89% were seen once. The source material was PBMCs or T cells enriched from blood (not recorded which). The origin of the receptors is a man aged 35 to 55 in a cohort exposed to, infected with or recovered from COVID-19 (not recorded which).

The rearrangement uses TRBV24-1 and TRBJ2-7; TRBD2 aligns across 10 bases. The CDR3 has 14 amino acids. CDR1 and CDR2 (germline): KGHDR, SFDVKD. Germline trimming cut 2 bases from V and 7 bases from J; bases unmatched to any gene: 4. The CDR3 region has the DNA TGTGCCACCAGTGATTCGGGACTAGCGAATGAGCAGTACTTC. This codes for CATSDSGLANEQYF.

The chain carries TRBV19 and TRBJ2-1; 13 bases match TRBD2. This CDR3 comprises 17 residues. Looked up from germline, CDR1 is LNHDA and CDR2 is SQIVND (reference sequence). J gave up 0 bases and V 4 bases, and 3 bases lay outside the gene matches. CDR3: CASSTGTSGISYNEQFF. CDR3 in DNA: TGTGCCAGTAGTACCGGGACTAGCGGGATCTCCTACAATGAGCAGTTCTTC.

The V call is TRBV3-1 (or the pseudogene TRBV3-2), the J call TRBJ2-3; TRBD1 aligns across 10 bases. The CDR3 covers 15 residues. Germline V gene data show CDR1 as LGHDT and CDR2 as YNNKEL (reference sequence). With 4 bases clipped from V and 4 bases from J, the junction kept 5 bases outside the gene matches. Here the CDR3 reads CASSPGQGYADTQYF. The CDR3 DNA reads TGTGCCAGCAGCCCGGGACAGGGGTACGCAGATACGCAGTATTTT.

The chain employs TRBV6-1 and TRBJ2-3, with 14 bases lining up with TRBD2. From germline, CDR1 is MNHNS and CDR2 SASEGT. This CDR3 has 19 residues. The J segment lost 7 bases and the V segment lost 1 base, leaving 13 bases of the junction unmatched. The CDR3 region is CASSEGRLAGGGRRNTQYF. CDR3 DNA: TGTGCCAGCAGTGAAGGGAGACTAGCGGGAGGGGGGAGAAGAAATACGCAGTATTTT.

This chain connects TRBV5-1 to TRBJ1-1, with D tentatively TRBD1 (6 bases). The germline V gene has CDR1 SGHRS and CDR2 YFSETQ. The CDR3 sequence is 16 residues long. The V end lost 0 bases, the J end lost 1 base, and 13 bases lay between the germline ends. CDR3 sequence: CASSLDRTVRNTEAFF. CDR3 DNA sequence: TGCGCCAGCAGCTTGGATCGGACAGTAAGGAACACTGAAGCTTTCTTT.

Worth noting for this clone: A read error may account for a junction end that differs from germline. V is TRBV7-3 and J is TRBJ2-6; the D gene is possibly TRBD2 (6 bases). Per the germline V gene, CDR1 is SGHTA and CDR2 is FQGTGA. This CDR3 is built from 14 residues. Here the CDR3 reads CASSSDWGVNVLTF. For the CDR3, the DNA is TGTGCCAGCAGCTCCGACTGGGGGGTCAACGTCCTGACTTTC. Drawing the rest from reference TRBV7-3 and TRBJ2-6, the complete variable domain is GAGVSQTPSNKVTEKGKYVELRCDPISGHTALYWYRQSLGQGPEFLIYFQGTGAADDSGLPNDRFFAVRPEGSVSTLKIQRTERGDSAVYLCASSSDWGVNVLTFGAGSRLTVL.

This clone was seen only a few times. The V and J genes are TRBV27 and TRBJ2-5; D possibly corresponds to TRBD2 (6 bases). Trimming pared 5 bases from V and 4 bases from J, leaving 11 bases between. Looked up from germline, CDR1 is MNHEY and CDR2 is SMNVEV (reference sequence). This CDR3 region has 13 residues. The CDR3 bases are TGTGCCAGCAGTCAACGGGACTCAGAGACCCAGTACTTC. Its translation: CASSQRDSETQYF.

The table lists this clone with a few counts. CDR3 sequence reads: CASSQVTSMSSYEQYF. CDR3 sequence (DNA): TGTGCCAGCAGCCAAGTGACTAGTATGAGCTCCTACGAGCAGTACTTC. V is TRBV4-2 and J is TRBJ2-7, with a possible D match to TRBD2 (6 bases). Germline V gene data show CDR1 as LGHNA and CDR2 as YNFKEQ. The CDR3 consists of 16 residues. Trimming removed 1 base at V and 0 bases at J, with 13 bases between.

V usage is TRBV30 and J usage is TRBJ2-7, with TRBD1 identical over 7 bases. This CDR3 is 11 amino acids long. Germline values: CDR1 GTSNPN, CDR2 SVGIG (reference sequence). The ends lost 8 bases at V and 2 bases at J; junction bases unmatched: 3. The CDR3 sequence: CAGGQTYEQYF. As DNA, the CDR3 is TGTGCCGGGGGACAGACCTACGAGCAGTACTTC. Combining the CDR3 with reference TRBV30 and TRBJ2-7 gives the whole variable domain SQTIHQWPATLVQPVGSPLSLECTVEGTSNPNLYWYRQAAGRGLQLLFYSVGIGQISSEVPQNLSASRPQDRQFILSSKKLLLSDSGFYLCAGGQTYEQYFGPGTRLTVT.

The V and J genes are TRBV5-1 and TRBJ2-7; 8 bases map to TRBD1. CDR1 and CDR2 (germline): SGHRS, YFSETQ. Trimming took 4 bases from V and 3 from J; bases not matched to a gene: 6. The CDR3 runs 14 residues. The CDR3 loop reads CASSPPGQVYEQYF. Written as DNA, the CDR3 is TGCGCCAGCAGCCCACCGGGACAGGTCTACGAGCAGTACTTC.

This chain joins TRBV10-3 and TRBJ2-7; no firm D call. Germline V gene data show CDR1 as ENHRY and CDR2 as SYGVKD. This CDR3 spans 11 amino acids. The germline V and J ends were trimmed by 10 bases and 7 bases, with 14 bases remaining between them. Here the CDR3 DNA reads TGTGCCACCAACCGGGTCGGAGAGCAGTACTTC. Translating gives CATNRVGEQYF.

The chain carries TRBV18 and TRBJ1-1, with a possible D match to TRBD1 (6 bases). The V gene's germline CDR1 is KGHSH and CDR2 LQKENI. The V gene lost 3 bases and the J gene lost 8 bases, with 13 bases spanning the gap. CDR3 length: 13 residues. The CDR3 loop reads CASSPTDSLEAFF. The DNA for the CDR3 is TGTGCCAGCTCACCTACGGACAGCCTAGAAGCTTTCTTT.

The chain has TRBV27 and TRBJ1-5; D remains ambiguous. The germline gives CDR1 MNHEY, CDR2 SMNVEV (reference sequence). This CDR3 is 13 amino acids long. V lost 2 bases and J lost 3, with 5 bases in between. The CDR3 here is CASSLSYNQPQHF. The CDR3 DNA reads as TGTGCCAGCAGTTTAAGCTACAATCAGCCCCAGCATTTT.

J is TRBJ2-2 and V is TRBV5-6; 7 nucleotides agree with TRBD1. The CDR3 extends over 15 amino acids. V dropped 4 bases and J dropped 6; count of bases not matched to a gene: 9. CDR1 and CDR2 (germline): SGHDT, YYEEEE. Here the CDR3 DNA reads TGTGCCAGCAGCGCCGTTGGTAGGGGGCCCGGGGAGCTGTTTTTT. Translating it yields CASSAVGRGPGELFF.

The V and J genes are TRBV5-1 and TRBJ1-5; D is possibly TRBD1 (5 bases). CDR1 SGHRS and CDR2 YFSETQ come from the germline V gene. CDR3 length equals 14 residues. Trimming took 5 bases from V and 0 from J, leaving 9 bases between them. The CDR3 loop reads CASRPDSSNQPQHF. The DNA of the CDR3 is TGCGCCAGCAGACCAGACAGTAGCAATCAGCCCCAGCATTTT.

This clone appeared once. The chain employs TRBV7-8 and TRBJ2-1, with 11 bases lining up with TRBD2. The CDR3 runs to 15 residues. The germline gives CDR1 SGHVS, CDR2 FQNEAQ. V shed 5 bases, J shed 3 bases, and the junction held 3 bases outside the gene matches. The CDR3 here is CASSLGTSGYNEQFF. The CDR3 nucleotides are TGTGCCAGCAGCCTCGGGACTAGCGGCTACAATGAGCAGTTCTTC.

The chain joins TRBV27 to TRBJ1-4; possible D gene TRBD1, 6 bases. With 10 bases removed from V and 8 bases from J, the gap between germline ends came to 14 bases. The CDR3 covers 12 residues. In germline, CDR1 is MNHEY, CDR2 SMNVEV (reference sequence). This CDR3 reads CATYRVQEKLFF. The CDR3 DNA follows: TGTGCCACGTACAGGGTCCAGGAAAAACTGTTTTTT.

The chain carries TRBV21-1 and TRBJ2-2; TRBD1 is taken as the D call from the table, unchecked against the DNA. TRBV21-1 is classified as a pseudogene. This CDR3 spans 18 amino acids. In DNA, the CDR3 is TGTGCCAGCAGCTCCCAGGGACAGGGAAAAAGGAACACCGGGGAGCTGTTTTTT. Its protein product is CASSSQGQGKRNTGELFF.

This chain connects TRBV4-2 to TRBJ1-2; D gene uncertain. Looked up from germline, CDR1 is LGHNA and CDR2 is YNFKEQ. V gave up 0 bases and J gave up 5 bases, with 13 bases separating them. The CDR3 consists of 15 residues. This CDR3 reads CASSQDSREWYGYTF. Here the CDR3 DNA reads TGTGCCAGCAGCCAAGATTCGAGGGAATGGTATGGCTACACCTTC.

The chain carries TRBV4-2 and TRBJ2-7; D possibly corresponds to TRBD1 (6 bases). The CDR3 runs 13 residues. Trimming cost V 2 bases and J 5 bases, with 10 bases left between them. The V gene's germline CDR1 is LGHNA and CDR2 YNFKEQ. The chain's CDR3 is CASSQPGVHEQYF. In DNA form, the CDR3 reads TGTGCCAGCAGCCAACCAGGGGTGCACGAGCAGTACTTC.

The CDR3 here is CASSNGQGYNSPLHF. The DNA of the CDR3 is TGTGCCAGTAGTAACGGCCAGGGATATAATTCACCCCTCCACTTT. V is TRBV19 and J is TRBJ1-6; a weak D match, TRBD1 (5 bases). Looked up from germline, CDR1 is LNHDA and CDR2 is SQIVND (reference sequence). V lost 4 bases, J lost 4 bases, and 11 bases lay in between. This CDR3 contains 15 residues.

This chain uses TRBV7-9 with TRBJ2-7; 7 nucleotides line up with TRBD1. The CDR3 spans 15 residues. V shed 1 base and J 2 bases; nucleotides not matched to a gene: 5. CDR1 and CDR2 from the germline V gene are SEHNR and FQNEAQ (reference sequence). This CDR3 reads CASSLEWQGAYEQYF. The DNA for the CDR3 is TGTGCCAGCAGCTTAGAGTGGCAGGGGGCCTACGAGCAGTACTTC.

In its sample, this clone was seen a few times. CDR3 in amino acids: CASSLAGQGRETQYF. The CDR3 DNA reads as TGTGCCAGCAGCTTGGCTGGACAGGGAAGAGAGACCCAGTACTTC. The rearrangement links TRBV11-2 to TRBJ2-5; TRBD1 agrees at 8 bases. Germline loops: CDR1 SGHAT, CDR2 FQNNGV. The CDR3 spans 15 residues. With 3 bases clipped from V and 4 bases from J, the junction kept 7 bases outside the gene matches.